Presented here are 23 T cell receptor beta chains from one specimen sequenced in a study of early stage breast cancer tumors. Using immunoSEQ multiplex PCR, the repertoire was profiled, and TCRdb retains in-frame clones only, with some absent. Among 50,000 to 75,000 clones listed, 60% to 85% were seen once. The specimen was blood. Receptors were obtained from a person aged 25 to 40 with breast cancer.

The genes are TRBV18 and TRBJ2-7, with 10 bases that match TRBD2. V dropped 4 bases and J dropped 2; count of bases not matched to a gene: 5. From germline, CDR1 is KGHSH and CDR2 LQKENI. The CDR3 loop spans 15 amino acids. CDR3 amino acids: CASSLGLAETYEQYF. CDR3 DNA sequence: TGTGCCAGCTCACTTGGACTAGCGGAAACCTACGAGCAGTACTTC.

The chain couples TRBV18 to TRBJ2-7, with 8 positions matching TRBD2. From germline, CDR1 is KGHSH and CDR2 LQKENI. The CDR3 has 15 amino acids. The trim removed 6 bases at V and 3 bases at J, leaving 10 bases unmatched. CDR3: CASSASGRAIYEQYF. The CDR3, as DNA: TGTGCCAGCTCGGCCAGCGGGAGAGCTATCTACGAGCAGTACTTC.

The genes are TRBV4-1 and TRBJ1-5; D uncertain. The CDR3 is 15 residues long. V gave up 2 bases and J gave up 6 bases, with 14 bases separating them. Germline CDR1 MGHRA, CDR2 YSYEKL. CDR3 amino acids: CASSQFIGSGQPQHF. In DNA, the CDR3 is TGCGCCAGCAGCCAATTTATAGGGAGCGGTCAGCCCCAGCATTTT.

The J gene is TRBJ2-2, the V gene TRBV13, with 7 nucleotides matching TRBD2. The CDR3 is 17 residues long. The germline V gene encodes CDR1 PRHDT and CDR2 FYEKMQ (reference sequence). The V segment lost 5 bases and the J segment 5 bases; nucleotides outside the gene matches: 14. The CDR3 sequence is CASSLVGPMGGTGELFF. The DNA of the CDR3 is TGTGCCAGCAGCCTAGTCGGACCGATGGGGGGGACCGGGGAGCTGTTTTTT.

The chain joins TRBV7-9 to TRBJ1-6; D is possibly TRBD1 (5 bases). The germline V gene encodes CDR1 SEHNR and CDR2 FQNEAQ (reference sequence). The CDR3 sequence is 17 residues long. Trimming shortened V by 6 bases and J by 1 base, and 16 bases separated the two germline ends. CDR3 region: CASSSPRGKSYNSPLHF. DNA for the CDR3: TGTGCCAGCAGTTCCCCCCGGGGGAAATCCTATAATTCACCCCTCCACTTT.

The chain combines TRBV7-9 with TRBJ2-7; D not certain. V was clipped by 1 base and J by 4 bases, with 17 bases between them. The CDR3 runs to 16 residues. Germline lookup yields CDR1 SEHNR and CDR2 FQNEAQ (reference sequence). As DNA, the CDR3 is TGTGCCAGCAGCTTAGGATATGGCGGAGTCGCGTACGAGCAGTACTTC. This translates into CASSLGYGGVAYEQYF.

The chain links TRBV5-4 to TRBJ1-2; 8 nucleotides agree with TRBD1. Germline loops: CDR1 SGHNT, CDR2 YYREEE (reference sequence). V gave up 4 bases and J gave up 2 bases; unmatched junction bases: 7. The CDR3 spans 15 residues. CDR3 sequence (DNA): TGTGCCAGCAGCGGGGGTGCAGGGGGCAACTATGGCTACACCTTC. This sequence encodes CASSGGAGGNYGYTF.

The chain links TRBV2 to TRBJ1-2; no clear D. Between the trimmed V and J ends, which lost 1 base and 1 base, there was a span of 13 bases. Germline V gene lookup returns CDR1 SNHLY and CDR2 FYNNEI. The CDR3 is 16 amino acids. CDR3 sequence reads: CASSEVGRVDNYGYTF. The CDR3 nucleotides are TGTGCCAGCAGTGAAGTCGGGAGGGTTGATAACTATGGCTACACCTTC.

This clone has a single count. The chain uses TRBV5-1 and TRBJ2-7, with TRBD2 matching 10 bases. The trim removed 2 bases at V and 5 bases at J, leaving 13 bases unmatched. CDR1 and CDR2 from the germline V gene are SGHRS and YFSETQ. The CDR3 is 17 residues long. In DNA form, the CDR3 reads TGCGCCAGCAGCTTCGCTAGCGGGAGTGATTTTTCCCACGAGCAGTACTTC. Amino acid sequence: CASSFASGSDFSHEQYF.

The V call is TRBV10-2, the J call TRBJ1-5; D not resolved. Trimming shortened V by 0 bases and J by 0 bases, and 9 bases separated the two germline ends. CDR1 WSHSY and CDR2 SAAADI come from the germline V gene. This CDR3 spans 16 amino acids. The CDR3 DNA follows: TGCGCCAGCAGTGAGTCGCTCGCTGGTAGCAATCAGCCCCAGCATTTT. Its protein product is CASSESLAGSNQPQHF.

The table lists this clone with a few counts. This chain joins TRBV11-2 and TRBJ2-1; D remains unclear. This CDR3 spans 13 amino acids. Germline CDR1 reads SGHAT; CDR2 reads FQNNGV. V was pared by 3 bases and J by 8 bases, with 11 bases between. The CDR3 spells CASSFPVAYEQFF. DNA for the CDR3: TGTGCCAGCAGCTTTCCCGTAGCCTATGAGCAGTTCTTC.

The chain is built from TRBV7-9 and TRBJ2-7, with TRBD1 identical over 12 bases. The CDR3 extends over 13 amino acids. Germline assignment: CDR1 SEHNR and CDR2 FQNEAQ (reference sequence). The junction had 1 base not matched to a gene; V was cut back by 5 bases and J by 5 bases. As DNA, the CDR3 is TGTGCCAGCAGCGGGACAGGGGGCCACGAGCAGTACTTC. Translation: CASSGTGGHEQYF.

This sequence joins TRBV10-3 and TRBJ1-2; D is unresolved. The CDR3 extends over 12 amino acids. In germline, CDR1 is ENHRY, CDR2 SYGVKD. Trimming pared 6 bases from V and 8 bases from J, leaving 13 bases between. The CDR3 protein is CAISGIDLGYTF. CDR3 nucleotide sequence: TGTGCCATCAGCGGCATCGATTTGGGCTACACCTTC.

This chain links TRBV27 with TRBJ2-3, with a weak D call TRBD2 (5 bases). V was trimmed by 5 bases and J by 2 bases, leaving 14 bases between them. The CDR3 has 15 residues. CDR1 is MNHEY and CDR2 is SMNVEV in the germline V gene (reference sequence). The CDR3 loop is CASSNAGDHTDTQYF. The CDR3, as DNA: TGTGCCAGCAGTAACGCCGGGGATCACACAGATACGCAGTATTTT.

This clone appeared once. This rearrangement joins TRBV11-2 to TRBJ1-2, with D maybe TRBD1 (5 bases). This CDR3 comprises 17 residues. The V gene lost 5 bases and the J gene lost 4 bases, with 23 bases spanning the gap. Germline V CDR1 and CDR2: SGHAT, FQNNGV. Written as DNA, the CDR3 is TGTGCCAGCAGCACCGATATACTAAACCACAGGACCTATGGCTACACCTTC. It is translated as CASSTDILNHRTYGYTF.

This chain links TRBV7-9 with TRBJ2-2; TRBD1 matches at 8 bases. Trimming cost V 5 bases and J 4 bases; bases outside gene matches: 9. The CDR3 sequence is 16 residues long. In germline, CDR1 is SEHNR, CDR2 FQNEAQ (reference sequence). DNA of the CDR3: TGTGCCAGCAGCATGCCGGGACAGGTAGTCACCGGGGAGCTGTTTTTT. Translated: CASSMPGQVVTGELFF.

The rearrangement links TRBV7-2 to TRBJ2-5; 8 nucleotides match TRBD1. J lost 13 bases, V lost 1 base, and 17 bases had no gene match. Germline-derived CDR1 and CDR2 are SGHTA and FQGNSA. There are 16 residues in the CDR3. The CDR3 region has the DNA TGTGCCAGCAGCTTAGGGACAGGGAGCCAAAAGAGAGACCCGTACTTC. Protein sequence: CASSLGTGSQKRDPYF.

This chain joins TRBV18 and TRBJ2-1; 12 bases match TRBD2. Germline V gene sequence: CDR1 KGHSH, CDR2 LQKENI. Trimming removed 1 base from V and 9 bases from J; junction bases left unmatched: 4. This CDR3 contains 15 residues. CDR3 bases: TGTGCCAGCTCACCACGACTAGCGGGAGCAAGTGAGCAGTTCTTC. Its protein product is CASSPRLAGASEQFF.

The V and J genes are TRBV27 and TRBJ2-1, with 13 positions matching TRBD2. With 4 bases clipped from V and 7 bases from J, the junction kept 16 bases outside the gene matches. This CDR3 spans 19 amino acids. CDR1 MNHEY and CDR2 SMNVEV come from the germline V gene (reference sequence). The CDR3 protein is CASSSILRTSGSRGNEQFF. The CDR3 DNA reads as TGTGCCAGCAGTTCAATCCTTCGGACTAGCGGGAGCAGAGGGAATGAGCAGTTCTTC.

V is TRBV6-5 and J is TRBJ2-2; TRBD1 aligns across 8 bases. The CDR3 length is 12 residues. The trim removed 8 bases at V and 6 bases at J, leaving 2 bases unmatched. In germline, CDR1 is MNHEY, CDR2 SVGAGI. CDR3 amino acids: CASGQGPGELFF. Here the CDR3 DNA reads TGTGCCAGCGGACAGGGTCCCGGGGAGCTGTTTTTT.

This chain joins TRBV9 and TRBJ2-4; a weak D match, TRBD2 (7 bases). Germline values: CDR1 SGDLS, CDR2 YYNGEE. Trimming removed 0 bases at V and 3 bases at J, with 16 bases between. The CDR3 loop spans 17 amino acids. CDR3 residues: CASSVAEGGFDKNIQYF. CDR3 bases: TGTGCCAGCAGCGTAGCTGAGGGGGGGTTTGACAAAAACATTCAGTACTTC.

This clone was counted only a few times. The V gene is TRBV7-9, the J gene TRBJ2-1; the match to TRBD2 covers 8 bases. J was trimmed by 10 bases and V by 5 bases; bases with no gene match: 4. Germline values: CDR1 SEHNR, CDR2 FQNEAQ (reference sequence). The CDR3 spans 12 residues. The CDR3 DNA reads TGTGCCAGCAGCCTGACTAGCGCCGAGCAGTTCTTC. It codes for CASSLTSAEQFF.

V and J are TRBV18 and TRBJ2-7, with 9 positions matching TRBD1. This CDR3 contains 16 residues. The V segment lost 1 base and the J segment 3 bases; nucleotides outside the gene matches: 7. Germline assignment: CDR1 KGHSH and CDR2 LQKENI. CDR3 region: CASSPLLKTGGYEQYF. The CDR3, as DNA: TGTGCCAGCTCACCACTTTTAAAGACAGGGGGCTACGAGCAGTACTTC.